This T cell receptor (delta chain) was identified in a study of γδ T cells in repeated Plasmodium falciparum infection. This clone occurred many times. TCRdb records a much larger clone's protein for this DNA, with a difference at residue 4 that likely arises from a read error; the protein given is the translation of the DNA. TCRdb called clones from the multiplex PCR reads again using CATT. The sample contains about 51,000 delta-chain clones, roughly 1.9% of which appear only once. The germline V gene encodes CDR1 GEAIGNYY and CDR2 EKD. With 5 bases clipped from V and 0 bases from J, the junction kept 32 bases outside the gene matches. This CDR3 spans 23 amino acids. Flow sorting of PBMC yielded separate Vgamma9/Vdelta2+ and Vdelta2-negative gammadelta T cell populations for bulk repertoire analysis.

The TCR originated in a pool of human donors (malaria-infected and uninfected, not separated). Sequencing input: gamma-delta T cells from blood. V gene TRDV2 combines with J gene TRDJ1, with TRDD2 identical over 7 bases. TCRdb is silent on the J gene; assignment here came from matching the DNA to germline. As DNA, the CDR3 is TGTGCCTGTGTCATGGTCGGATTCCTCCCAAACCTTCCTGCTGGAGCGTACACCGATAAACTCATCTTT. Protein: CACVMVGFLPNLPAGAYTDKLIF.